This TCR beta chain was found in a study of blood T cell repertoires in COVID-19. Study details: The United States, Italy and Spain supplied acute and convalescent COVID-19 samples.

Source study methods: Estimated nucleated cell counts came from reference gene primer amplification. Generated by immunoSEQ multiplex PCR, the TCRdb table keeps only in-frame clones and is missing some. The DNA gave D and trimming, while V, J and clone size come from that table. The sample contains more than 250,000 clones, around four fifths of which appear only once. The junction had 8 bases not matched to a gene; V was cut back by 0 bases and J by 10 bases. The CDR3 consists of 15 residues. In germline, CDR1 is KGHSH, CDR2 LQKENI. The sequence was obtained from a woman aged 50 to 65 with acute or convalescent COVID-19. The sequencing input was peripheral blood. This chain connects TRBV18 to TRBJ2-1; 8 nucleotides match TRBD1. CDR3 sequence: CASSPPTGDRLEQFF. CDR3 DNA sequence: TGTGCCAGCTCACCACCGACAGGGGACCGGCTCGAGCAGTTCTTC.